Listed here are 21 T cell receptor beta chains from one sample, sequenced in a study of CD8 T cells in ankylosing spondylitis. Overall study findings and caveats: Seemingly characteristic of ankylosing spondylitis blood was a TCR beta motif consisting of 7 or 8 highly homologous variants.

TCRdb re-called the 5' RACE reads with MiXCR, one entry per CDR3 protein. This table has some 700,000 distinct CDR3 sequences, over 15% appearing once. Antigens of these TCRs are unknown. Sequencing used blood, either unsorted or a sorted T cell fraction (not recorded which). The receptors come from a male donor with ankylosing spondylitis.

This clonotype was counted ten times or more. The rearrangement uses TRBV7-8 and TRBJ1-5; D is unclear. The length of the CDR3 is 13 residues. CDR1 is SGHVS, CDR2 FQNEAQ, per germline. Trimming removed 1 base from V and 6 bases from J, with 7 bases in between. CDR3 residues: CASSLVEGQPQHF. CDR3 DNA: TGTGCCAGCAGCTTAGTTGAGGGTCAGCCCCAGCATTTT. Complete variable domain (other parts from reference TRBV7-8 and TRBJ1-5): GAGVSQSPRYKVAKRGQDVALRCDPISGHVSLFWYQQALGQGPEFLTYFQNEAQLDKSGLPSDRFFAERPEGSVSTLKIQRTQQEDSAVYLCASSLVEGQPQHFGDGTRLSIL.

This clonotype was found a few times. The chain is built from TRBV5-1 and TRBJ2-1; 7 bases align to TRBD2. CDR1 SGHRS and CDR2 YFSETQ come from the germline V gene. The V segment lost 6 bases and the J segment 3 bases; nucleotides outside the gene matches: 6. The CDR3 length is 14 residues. CDR3 nucleotide sequence: TGCGCCAGCAACCGGGGAGGGGTCTACAATGAGCAGTTCTTC. Encoded protein: CASNRGGVYNEQFF.

The V call is TRBV4-2, the J call TRBJ2-2, with 9 bases matching TRBD2. Trimming removed 3 bases from V and 4 bases from J; junction bases left unmatched: 24. This CDR3 has 22 residues. Germline CDR1 and CDR2: LGHNA and YNFKEQ. This chain's CDR3 is CASSQGLSGLADNTPITGELFF. CDR3 nucleotides: TGTGCCAGCAGCCAGGGGCTTTCGGGACTAGCTGATAATACACCAATCACCGGGGAGCTGTTTTTT.

In this sample, this clonotype turned up a few times. J is TRBJ2-5 and V is TRBV5-1, with D perhaps matching TRBD2 (5 bases). The CDR3 totals 13 residues. The germline gives CDR1 SGHRS, CDR2 YFSETQ. Trimming removed 7 bases at V and 0 bases at J, with 10 bases between. The CDR3 nucleotides read TGCGCCAGCGCATCGGGGTACCAAGAGACCCAGTACTTC. Its translation: CASASGYQETQYF. The whole variable domain, filled in from reference TRBV5-1 and TRBJ2-5, reads KAGVTQTPRYLIKTRGQQVTLSCSPISGHRSVSWYQQTPGQGLQFLFEYFSETQRNKGNFPGRFSGRQFSNSRSEMNVSTLELGDSALYLCASASGYQETQYFGPGTRLLVL.

This chain uses TRBV12-3 or TRBV12-4 with TRBJ2-7; tentatively, D is TRBD1 (6 bases). Trimming stripped 3 bases from V and 5 bases from J, with 11 bases between. The CDR3 contains 13 residues. The DNA of the CDR3 is TGTGCCAGCAGTTTTACAGGGTACGACGAGCAGTACTTC. Protein product: CASSFTGYDEQYF.

Many counts were recorded for this clonotype. The rearrangement joins TRBV3-1 to TRBJ1-1, with TRBD1 identical over 8 bases. This CDR3 spans 16 amino acids. Germline V CDR1 and CDR2: LGHDT, YNNKEL (reference sequence). V shed 4 bases, J shed 1 base, and the junction held 8 bases outside the gene matches. As DNA, the CDR3 is TGTGCCAGCAGCCCGAAAGGGGGGACAGGGAACACTGAAGCTTTCTTT. Amino acid sequence: CASSPKGGTGNTEAFF.

Many counts were recorded for this clonotype. The rearrangement links TRBV5-1 to TRBJ2-7; tentative D call: TRBD2 (5 bases). This CDR3 region has 12 residues. V lost 4 bases, J lost 0 bases, and 5 bases lay in between. Germline assignment: CDR1 SGHRS and CDR2 YFSETQ. CDR3 sequence (DNA): TGCGCCAGCAGCGGGAGCTCCTACGAGCAGTACTTC. It is translated as CASSGSSYEQYF.

The rearrangement uses TRBV20-1 and TRBJ2-7; TRBD2 might be the D (7 bases). Between the trimmed V and J ends, which lost 0 bases and 4 bases, there was a span of 16 bases. Germline loops: CDR1 DFQATT, CDR2 SNEGSKA (reference sequence). The CDR3 covers 15 residues. CDR3: CSARDESRGGYEQYF. CDR3 nucleotide sequence: TGCAGTGCTAGAGATGAGTCGAGGGGGGGGTACGAGCAGTACTTC.

The V and J genes are TRBV21-1 and TRBJ1-3; TRBD1 reflects the table's D call only, with no check against the DNA. TRBV21-1 is a known pseudogene. This CDR3 has 17 residues. The CDR3 bases are TGTGCCAGCAGCTCCCAGACAGGGGGAATCGGAGGAAACACCATATATTTT. This gives the protein CASSSQTGGIGGNTIYF.

The chain links TRBV13 to TRBJ2-3, with 10 bases matching TRBD1. Unmatched junction bases numbered 7, after V lost 5 bases and J lost 5 bases. Per the germline V gene, CDR1 is PRHDT and CDR2 is FYEKMQ (reference sequence). The CDR3 sequence is 15 residues long. The CDR3 DNA sequence: TGTGCCAGCAGCCCCCGTGACAGGGGGCTAGATACGCAGTATTTT. This codes for CASSPRDRGLDTQYF.

In this sample, this clonotype turned up a few times. The chain joins TRBV6-5 to TRBJ2-1; 8 bases agree with TRBD2. The junction had 6 bases not matched to a gene; V was cut back by 2 bases and J by 3 bases. The germline V gene has CDR1 MNHEY and CDR2 SVGAGI. The CDR3 is made up of 16 amino acids. DNA of the CDR3: TGTGCCAGCAGTTACCGGGAGGGGACGGACTACAATGAGCAGTTCTTC. This sequence encodes CASSYREGTDYNEQFF.

This rearrangement joins TRBV18 to TRBJ2-1; 9 nucleotides match TRBD1. The CDR3 totals 14 residues. Germline CDR1 KGHSH, CDR2 LQKENI. Trimming took 5 bases from V and 7 from J; bases not matched to a gene: 6. In DNA, the CDR3 is TGTGCCAGCTCAGGACAGGGGTCTGAAAATGAGCAGTTCTTC. Translated: CASSGQGSENEQFF.

This clonotype was picked up a small number of times. The chain couples TRBV7-2 to TRBJ1-4, with 12 bases aligning to TRBD1. The germline V gene has CDR1 SGHTA and CDR2 FQGNSA. The J segment lost 3 bases and the V segment lost 4 bases, leaving 6 bases of the junction unmatched. The CDR3 length is 17 residues. CDR3 DNA sequence: TGTGCCAGCAGCTCCCGGGACAGGGGGCTTGCTAATGAAAAACTGTTTTTT. Its translation: CASSSRDRGLANEKLFF. The whole variable domain, remainder taken from reference TRBV7-2 and TRBJ1-4, is GAGVSQSPSNKVTEKGKDVELRCDPISGHTALYWYRQSLGQGLEFLIYFQGNSAPDKSGLPSDRFSAERTGGSVSTLTIQRTQQEDSAVYLCASSSRDRGLANEKLFFGSGTQLSVL.

This clonotype was observed a few times. The chain joins TRBV3-1 to TRBJ1-2; 7 bases match TRBD1. Germline CDR1 LGHDT, CDR2 YNNKEL (reference sequence). V shed 4 bases, J shed 7 bases, and the junction held 6 bases outside the gene matches. The CDR3 runs to 13 residues. The CDR3, as DNA: TGTGCCAGCAGCCCAGGGGACAGAGGTGGCTACACCTTC. This gives the protein CASSPGDRGGYTF. The full variable domain, in which reference TRBV3-1 and TRBJ1-2 provide the parts outside the CDR3, is DTAVSQTPKYLVTQMGNDKSIKCEQNLGHDTMYWYKQDSKKFLKIMFSYNNKELIINETVPNRFSPKSPDKAHLNLHINSLELGDSAVYFCASSPGDRGGYTFGSGTRLTVV.

The V and J genes are TRBV5-1 and TRBJ1-2, with 8 bases identical to TRBD1. The germline CDR1 and CDR2 sequences are SGHRS and YFSETQ. CDR3 length: 16 amino acids. V was clipped by 5 bases and J by 0 bases; unmatched bases: 9. The chain's CDR3 is CASRPGQAQTNYGYTF. Written as DNA, the CDR3 is TGCGCCAGCAGACCGGGACAGGCGCAGACTAACTATGGCTACACCTTC. Variable domain in full (rest from reference TRBV5-1 and TRBJ1-2): KAGVTQTPRYLIKTRGQQVTLSCSPISGHRSVSWYQQTPGQGLQFLFEYFSETQRNKGNFPGRFSGRQFSNSRSEMNVSTLELGDSALYLCASRPGQAQTNYGYTFGSGTRLTVV.

The genes are TRBV5-1 and TRBJ2-4; the match to TRBD2 covers 8 bases. Germline-derived CDR1 and CDR2 are SGHRS and YFSETQ. The CDR3 runs 19 residues. Trimming took 4 bases from V and 0 from J; bases not matched to a gene: 15. The CDR3 DNA reads as TGCGCCAGCAGCCCCGGGGGAAGCGGGGGATCTGTAGCCAAAAACATTCAGTACTTC. Translating it yields CASSPGGSGGSVAKNIQYF.

This clonotype was seen more than once but under ten times. This rearrangement joins TRBV5-1 to TRBJ2-2; no definite D call. The CDR3 covers 13 residues. The germline gives CDR1 SGHRS, CDR2 YFSETQ. Trimming cost V 7 bases and J 4 bases, with 11 bases left between them. The CDR3 DNA is TGCGCCAGCGCAAGCGTGGGCACCGGGGAGCTGTTTTTT. Protein: CASASVGTGELFF.

The chain has TRBV20-1 and TRBJ1-1; tentatively, D is TRBD1 (5 bases). CDR3 size: 12 residues. The V gene's germline CDR1 is DFQATT and CDR2 SNEGSKA (reference sequence). Trimming stripped 1 base from V and 4 bases from J, with 7 bases between. As DNA, the CDR3 is TGCAGTGCTAGAGCAGGGATCACTGAAGCTTTCTTT. Translated, it gives CSARAGITEAFF.

Only a few counts were recorded for this clonotype. DNA for the CDR3: TGTGCCAGCAGCGTAGTATACAACACCGGGGAGCTGTTTTTT. Protein product: CASSVVYNTGELFF. The chain recombines TRBV9 with TRBJ2-2; D unclear. This CDR3 is 14 amino acids long. CDR1 and CDR2 from the germline V gene are SGDLS and YYNGEE. The ends were cut back, 0 bases at V and 2 bases at J, with 5 bases in the middle.

This chain uses TRBV20-1 with TRBJ2-3; the match to TRBD1 covers 9 bases. Trimming cost V 3 bases and J 4 bases; bases outside gene matches: 5. Germline CDR1 DFQATT, CDR2 SNEGSKA (reference sequence). CDR3 length: 14 amino acids. The CDR3 DNA sequence: TGCAGTGCTAGGAAGGGACAGGGCGCAGATACGCAGTATTTT. Encoded protein: CSARKGQGADTQYF.

This clonotype was found a few times. The chain is built from TRBV12-3 or TRBV12-4 and TRBJ1-1; D gene unclear. There are 12 residues in the CDR3. Trimming removed 5 bases at V and 9 bases at J, with 13 bases between. In DNA, the CDR3 is TGTGCCAGCAGTGATGCGGGAGCCAAAGCTTTCTTT. Its protein is CASSDAGAKAFF.